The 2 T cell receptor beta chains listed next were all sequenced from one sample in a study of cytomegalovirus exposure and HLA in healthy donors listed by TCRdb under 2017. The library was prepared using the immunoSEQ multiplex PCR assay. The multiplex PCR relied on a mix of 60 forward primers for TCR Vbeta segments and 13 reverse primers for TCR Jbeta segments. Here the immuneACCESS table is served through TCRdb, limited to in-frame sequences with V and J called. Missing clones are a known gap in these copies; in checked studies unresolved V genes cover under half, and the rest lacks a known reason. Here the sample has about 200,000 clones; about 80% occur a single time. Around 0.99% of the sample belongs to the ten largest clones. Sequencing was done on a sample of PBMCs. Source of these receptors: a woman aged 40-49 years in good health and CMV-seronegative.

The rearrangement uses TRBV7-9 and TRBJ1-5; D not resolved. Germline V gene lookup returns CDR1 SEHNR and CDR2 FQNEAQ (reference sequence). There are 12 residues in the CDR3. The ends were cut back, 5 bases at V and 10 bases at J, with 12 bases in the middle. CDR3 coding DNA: TGTGCCAGCAGCCCCCCTGAGGGACCCCAGCATTTT. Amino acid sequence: CASSPPEGPQHF.

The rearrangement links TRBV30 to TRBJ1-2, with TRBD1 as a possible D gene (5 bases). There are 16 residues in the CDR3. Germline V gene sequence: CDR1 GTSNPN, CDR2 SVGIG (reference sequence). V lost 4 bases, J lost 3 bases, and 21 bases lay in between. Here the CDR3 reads CAWTNSGPAGDYGYTF. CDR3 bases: TGTGCCTGGACCAACTCGGGCCCTGCGGGGGACTATGGCTACACCTTC.